The 23 T cell receptor beta chains listed next were all sequenced from one sample in a study of shared clonotypes between healthy human individuals. Data came from immunoSEQ multiplex PCR; TCRdb stores just in-frame clones and leaves some out. Among about a million clones listed, more than 60% were seen once. The sample consisted of memory CD4+ T cells sorted from blood. This sample's subset: CD45RA-negative fraction. These TCRs come from a man aged 18 to 35 in good health.

Worth noting for this clone: At the DNA level, this CDR3 is encoded by other sequences in the same sample as well. The gene calls are TRBV18 and TRBJ2-3; D ambiguous. The CDR3 sequence is 12 residues long. Germline values: CDR1 KGHSH, CDR2 LQKENI. V was clipped by 2 bases and J by 3 bases, with 3 bases between them. CDR3 in amino acids: CASSPRTDTQYF. The DNA of the CDR3 is TGTGCCAGCTCACCAAGGACAGATACGCAGTATTTT. Drawing the rest from reference TRBV18 and TRBJ2-3, the complete variable domain is NAGVMQNPRHLVRRRGQEARLRCSPMKGHSHVYWYRQLPEEGLKFMVYLQKENIIDESGMPKERFSAEFPKEGPSILRIQQVVRGDSAAYFCASSPRTDTQYFGPGTRLTVL.

The chain recombines TRBV18 with TRBJ1-5; D gene uncertain. The length of the CDR3 is 15 residues. V lost 3 bases and J 1 base, leaving 10 bases between the germline ends. Germline assignment: CDR1 KGHSH and CDR2 LQKENI. The CDR3, as DNA: TGTGCCAGCTCACCGGACTCAGGAAGCAATCAGCCCCAGCATTTT. Translated, it gives CASSPDSGSNQPQHF.

V gene TRBV10-3 combines with J gene TRBJ1-1; perhaps TRBD1 as D (6 bases). This CDR3 is 13 amino acids long. Germline V gene data show CDR1 as ENHRY and CDR2 as SYGVKD. V was pared by 6 bases and J by 7 bases, with 15 bases between. CDR3 in amino acids: CAIRNREEGEAFF. CDR3 nucleotide sequence: TGTGCCATCAGGAACAGGGAGGAAGGTGAAGCTTTCTTT.

The chain links TRBV5-4 to TRBJ1-5; D remains unclear. Germline V gives CDR1 SGHNT, CDR2 YYREEE (reference sequence). V lost 0 bases, J lost 1 base, and 8 bases lay in between. The length of the CDR3 is 15 residues. The CDR3 is CASSLDPSSNQPQHF. For the CDR3, the DNA is TGTGCCAGCAGCTTGGACCCCTCGAGCAATCAGCCCCAGCATTTT.

This clone was recorded a few times. V and J are TRBV10-3 and TRBJ1-5, with TRBD1 matching 7 bases. Trimming at V came to 7 bases and at J to 6 bases, leaving 6 bases not matched to a gene. Germline CDR1 is ENHRY and CDR2 is SYGVKD. The CDR3 extends over 13 amino acids. The CDR3 loop reads CAITGTVTQPQHF. CDR3 DNA: TGTGCCATCACCGGGACAGTGACTCAGCCCCAGCATTTT.

V gene TRBV18 combines with J gene TRBJ2-7; D ambiguous. The CDR3 is 13 residues long. Germline assignment: CDR1 KGHSH and CDR2 LQKENI. Trimming removed 5 bases from V and 6 bases from J, with 14 bases in between. CDR3 in amino acids: CASSTRSDAEQYF. CDR3 DNA: TGTGCCAGCTCAACAAGGTCGGACGCCGAGCAGTACTTC. The full variable domain, with the rest looked up from reference TRBV18 and TRBJ2-7, is NAGVMQNPRHLVRRRGQEARLRCSPMKGHSHVYWYRQLPEEGLKFMVYLQKENIIDESGMPKERFSAEFPKEGPSILRIQQVVRGDSAAYFCASSTRSDAEQYFGPGTRLTVT.

Concerning this clone itself: Other DNA sequences in this specimen translate into the identical CDR3. The chain carries TRBV5-1 and TRBJ2-3; D is ambiguous. Germline V lookup: CDR1 SGHRS, CDR2 YFSETQ. The CDR3 contains 12 residues. Trimming removed 4 bases from V and 3 bases from J, with 6 bases in between. CDR3 loop: CASSLETDTQYF. In DNA form, the CDR3 reads TGCGCCAGCAGCCTAGAGACAGATACGCAGTATTTT. The entire variable domain, with the rest obtained from reference TRBV5-1 and TRBJ2-3, is as follows: KAGVTQTPRYLIKTRGQQVTLSCSPISGHRSVSWYQQTPGQGLQFLFEYFSETQRNKGNFPGRFSGRQFSNSRSEMNVSTLELGDSALYLCASSLETDTQYFGPGTRLTVL.

The gene calls are TRBV2 and TRBJ2-3, with 8 bases lining up with TRBD2. V lost 6 bases to trimming and J lost 0 bases; unmatched junction nucleotides: 5. CDR1 and CDR2 (germline): SNHLY, FYNNEI. The CDR3 is 15 amino acids. The CDR3 bases are TGTGCCAGCAGGGCACTAGCGGCTAGCACAGATACGCAGTATTTT. It translates to CASRALAASTDTQYF.

J is TRBJ1-6 and V is TRBV5-4; possibly TRBD1 for D (5 bases). The germline V and J ends were trimmed by 1 base and 7 bases, with 15 bases remaining between them. The CDR3 is 16 residues long. Looked up from germline, CDR1 is SGHNT and CDR2 is YYREEE (reference sequence). The DNA of the CDR3 is TGTGCCAGCAGCTTGATGGGGGTTACTAACAATTCACCCCTCCACTTT. It specifies CASSLMGVTNNSPLHF.

J is TRBJ2-7 and V is TRBV7-2, with 8 bases aligning to TRBD2. V was pared by 6 bases and J by 0 bases, with 4 bases of the junction left unmatched. The germline CDR1 and CDR2 sequences are SGHTA and FQGNSA. The CDR3 totals 14 residues. Here the CDR3 DNA reads TGTGCCAGCAGAACCGCGGGGGGCTCCTACGAGCAGTACTTC. Amino acid sequence: CASRTAGGSYEQYF.

This clone was observed once. J is TRBJ1-1 and V is TRBV4-1, with D possibly matching TRBD1 (6 bases). From germline, CDR1 is MGHRA and CDR2 YSYEKL. Trimming cost V 3 bases and J 3 bases, with 8 bases left between them. The CDR3 totals 13 residues. CDR3 protein: CASSQGHYTEAFF. The DNA of the CDR3 is TGCGCCAGCAGCCAGGGACACTACACTGAAGCTTTCTTT.

The rearrangement uses TRBV28 and TRBJ2-2; tentatively, D is TRBD1 or TRBD2 (6 bases each). This CDR3 region has 14 residues. Germline V gives CDR1 MDHEN, CDR2 SYDVKM. The ends were cut back, 6 bases at V and 4 bases at J, with 12 bases in the middle. Here the CDR3 DNA reads TGTGCCAGCAGGGGGGCCGGGAGCACCGGGGAGCTGTTTTTT. Protein: CASRGAGSTGELFF.

The chain links TRBV19 to TRBJ1-2; 7 bases match TRBD1. The germline gives CDR1 LNHDA, CDR2 SQIVND (reference sequence). J lost 5 bases, V lost 7 bases, and 10 bases had no gene match. This CDR3 region has 14 residues. In DNA form, the CDR3 reads TGTGCCAGTAATCAAGACAGGGAGAGGTATGGCTACACCTTC. It is translated as CASNQDRERYGYTF.

This sequence joins TRBV29-1 and TRBJ2-5; 9 bases match TRBD1. The J call is doubtful: the DNA matches TRBJ2-7 better. The CDR3 contains 12 residues. Germline-derived CDR1 and CDR2 are SQVTM and ANQGSEA. The CDR3 nucleotides read TGCAGCGCGGGACAGGGCTCCTACGAGCAGTACTTC. It translates to CSAGQGSYEQYF.

The rearrangement uses TRBV30 and TRBJ2-1; no definite D call. With 4 bases removed from V and 2 bases from J, the gap between germline ends came to 9 bases. The CDR3 runs to 13 residues. Looked up from germline, CDR1 is GTSNPN and CDR2 is SVGIG (reference sequence). The CDR3 reads CAWTFQAYNEQFF. DNA for the CDR3: TGTGCCTGGACCTTCCAAGCCTACAATGAGCAGTTCTTC.

The chain uses TRBV9 and TRBJ1-1; a weak D match, TRBD1 (5 bases). CDR1 is SGDLS and CDR2 is YYNGEE in the germline V gene. Trimming left V 3 bases short and J 5 bases short, with 17 bases between. The CDR3 is made up of 15 amino acids. CDR3 protein: CASSAHVAGATEAFF. CDR3 nucleotide sequence: TGTGCCAGCAGCGCCCACGTAGCCGGGGCGACTGAAGCTTTCTTT.

This clone appeared a few times. A much larger clone differs from this one at a single base, so this may be a read error. Other DNA sequences within the sample encode an identical CDR3. The rearrangement joins TRBV18 to TRBJ1-2; no clear D. The ends were cut back, 3 bases at V and 2 bases at J, with 7 bases in the middle. The length of the CDR3 is 13 residues. The germline V gene encodes CDR1 KGHSH and CDR2 LQKENI. The CDR3: CASSPDKNYGYTF. The CDR3 DNA sequence: TGTGCCAGCTCACCTGACAAGAACTATGGCTACACCTTC. The whole variable domain, remainder taken from reference TRBV18 and TRBJ1-2, is NAGVMQNPRHLVRRRGQEARLRCSPMKGHSHVYWYRQLPEEGLKFMVYLQKENIIDESGMPKERFSAEFPKEGPSILRIQQVVRGDSAAYFCASSPDKNYGYTFGSGTRLTVV.

The chain combines TRBV18 with TRBJ2-3, with D tentatively TRBD1 (5 bases). The CDR3 is 14 residues long. Germline V gene lookup returns CDR1 KGHSH and CDR2 LQKENI. Between the trimmed V and J ends, which lost 4 bases and 0 bases, there was a span of 8 bases. The CDR3 spells CASSLRQSTDTQYF. CDR3 in DNA: TGTGCCAGCTCACTACGACAGAGCACAGATACGCAGTATTTT.

Only one count was recorded for this clone. The V gene is TRBV28, the J gene TRBJ2-7; tentatively, D is TRBD1 (6 bases). V was shortened by 5 bases and J by 9 bases, with 20 bases between the two germline ends. Germline CDR1 and CDR2: MDHEN and SYDVKM. The CDR3 is 14 residues long. The CDR3 protein is CASSSNREWEGQYF. For the CDR3, the DNA is TGTGCCAGCAGTAGTAACAGGGAGTGGGAAGGGCAGTACTTC. The full variable domain, its missing parts supplied by reference TRBV28 and TRBJ2-7, is DVKVTQSSRYLVKRTGEKVFLECVQDMDHENMFWYRQDPGLGLRLIYFSYDVKMKEKGDIPEGYSVSREKKERFSLILESASTNQTSMYLCASSSNREWEGQYFGPGTRLTVT.

The chain joins TRBV29-1 to TRBJ2-7; D ambiguous. The CDR3 loop spans 11 amino acids. V dropped 4 bases and J dropped 6 bases, with 10 bases sitting between them. Looked up from germline, CDR1 is SQVTM and CDR2 is ANQGSEA. The CDR3 is CSVGSGSEQYF. The CDR3 DNA is TGCAGCGTTGGGTCCGGCTCCGAGCAGTACTTC.

This sequence joins TRBV30 and TRBJ2-1; no reliable D call. Germline V gene lookup returns CDR1 GTSNPN and CDR2 SVGIG (reference sequence). This CDR3 has 15 amino acids. V lost 3 bases and J lost 5, with 17 bases in between. CDR3 coding DNA: TGTGCCTGGAGCACCGGGTCCGGTGGGAACAATGAGCAGTTCTTC. It is translated as CAWSTGSGGNNEQFF.

In DNA form, the CDR3 reads TGTGCCAGCGCCTACGAGCAGTACTTC. It specifies CASAYEQYF. V is TRBV6-4 and J is TRBJ2-7; no clear D gene. This CDR3 spans 9 amino acids. Germline CDR1 is MRHNA and CDR2 is SNTAGT. Trimming removed 8 bases at V and 2 bases at J, with 1 base between.

The rearrangement links TRBV7-2 to TRBJ2-1; TRBD2 might be the D (6 bases). The CDR3 length is 15 residues. Trimming removed 5 bases at V and 0 bases at J, with 11 bases between. The germline V gene has CDR1 SGHTA and CDR2 FQGNSA. The CDR3 DNA sequence: TGTGCCAGCAGCCCTGGGACTCTCTCCTACAATGAGCAGTTCTTC. It is translated as CASSPGTLSYNEQFF.